This T cell receptor (beta chain) derives from a study of shared clonotypes between healthy human individuals (dated by TCRdb to about 2020). Concerning the study at large: The cohort comprised two women and a few men aged 18 to 49 years. For each donor, CD4 naive and CD4 memory were each run on three plates, CD8 naive on two plates, and CD8 memory on one plate. Each donor's leukapheresis produced roughly between roughly 0.85 and 9.5 billion PBMCs. Blood TCR repertoires of five healthy adults were deeply sequenced to estimate repertoire size and the extent of clonotype sharing between individuals. To increase sequencing depth and limit assay-specific biases, TCR repertoire library preparation and sequencing were carried out by different laboratories using diverse techniques.

TCR CDR3 regions were amplified from genomic DNA by multiplex PCR using the deep immunoSEQ assay. Extracted genomic DNA from each cell subset was distributed evenly across all wells of several immunoSEQ 96-well plates, and each plate was treated as a replicate. For sorted subsets, each replicate PCR was loaded with about 200 ng genomic DNA, equivalent to about 33,000 T cell genomes. Purified libraries were measured with a Qubit 3.0 fluorometer, size-checked on a Bioanalyzer 2100, and measured again with the KAPA Library Quantification kit. Every immunoSEQ 96-well plate was sequenced on a dedicated single-read 150-cycle Illumina NextSeq 550 flow cell. Concerning the study's data processing: Because the immunoSEQ output held only junctional sequences and lacked quality scores, the filtering could not match the filtering applied to full-length reads. Sequences were annotated with PyIR, a Python wrapper for IgBLAST v1.9, using IMGT germline references to assign V/J genes and CDR3. Any read was removed if the V/J assignment was weak (E-value above 1e-6), the CDR3 was missing, or the read contained stop codons, out-of-frame junctions, or ambiguous translated residues. V3J clonotypes were defined by identical inferred V gene, J gene, and CDR3 amino acid sequence. The percentage overlap between two repertoires was calculated by dividing the number of shared unique clonotypes by the size of the smaller repertoire. Richness of each repertoire was evaluated using RTK rarefaction, the Chao1 estimator, and Recon v2.1 estimates of unobserved clonotypes. Generation probabilities were computed with OLGA for all TCRbeta clonotypes obtained by the gDNA method from a few donors. Sourced from immuneACCESS, this table was stored by TCRdb with only in-frame sequences that have V and J called. A share of the clones is absent; for the studies checked, an unresolved V gene accounts for under half, and the remainder has no known explanation. V, J and clone size derive from that table, while D and trimming were established from the DNA sequence. For this sample there are more than 900,000 clones; around 78% appear just once. In total, the top ten clones hold around 0.6% of the sample.

About this clone itself: Its antigen remains unidentified. Nothing much larger sits one base from this clone, and base qualities are not available.

Healthy HIV-negative adults with no recently reported acute infections or vaccinations were included as donors. Only Caucasian adults living in Nashville, Tennessee, USA were represented among the donors. Magnetic negative selection was used to enrich CD4+ T cells, after which naive cells were positively selected on CD45RA and the negative fraction became the memory subset. Blood was collected by leukapheresis, and PBMCs were isolated by Ficoll-Histopaque density gradient centrifugation and then cryopreserved in liquid nitrogen vapor phase. Analytical flow cytometry was used to check the purity and quantity of each magnetically sorted T cell population. From each sorted fraction, genomic DNA was isolated and quantified by UV absorbance on a Nanodrop 2000c. Measured from the cysteine to the phenylalanine, the CDR3 is 14 residues long. CDR3 DNA is the only sequence kept; it has 42 bases, read in frame from the first base. V is reduced by 4 bases and J by 0 bases, leaving a spacing of 8 bases between them. CDR1 and CDR2, per the germline V gene, are SGDLS and YYNGEE.

Paper-wide results and their limitations: The small number of donors limited the genetic and exposure-history diversity represented. Only blood was sampled, and tissue TCR repertoires likely differ from those in blood. Sharing across several donors was observed for approximately 5% of naive CD4, under 4% of naive CD8, 2.3% of memory CD4, and around 0.42% of memory CD8 clonotypes. Even with the large sequencing depth, rarefaction of the sorted-subset datasets indicated that sequencing was incomplete. Based on pairwise subsampling, the degree of clonotype sharing among donors was expected to be affected by sequencing depth. Naive subsets generally had larger estimated clonotype richness than memory subsets did. Higher generation probabilities were observed for clonotypes shared by all four sorted-subset donors than for non-shared clonotypes.

The sample was memory CD4+ T cells from PBMCs. Taken with the paper, the label for cell subset or site translates to: CD45RA-negative fraction. This TCR came from a man aged 18 to 29 in good health. Some clones in this sample may be carry-over from other donors' samples. The chain is assembled from TRBV9 and TRBJ2-1; a weak D assignment points to TRBD2 (5 bases agree). The bases are TGTGCCAGCAGCCTTCGGGGCTCCTACAATGAGCAGTTCTTC. It translates as CASSLRGSYNEQFF.